This entry lists 12 T cell receptor beta chains sequenced from one sample in a study of cytomegalovirus exposure and HLA in healthy donors. The PCR was carried out with 60 Vbeta primers and 13 Jbeta primers. TCRdb's table, derived via immunoSEQ multiplex PCR, lists solely in-frame clones and lacks some. Of 85,000 to 120,000 clones in the sample, around 77% were seen once. The sample comprised PBMCs. These receptors were collected from a male donor in good health and CMV-seropositive.

This clone was found once. This chain links TRBV18 with TRBJ1-2; 10 nucleotides align to TRBD1. The ends lost 2 bases at V and 0 bases at J; junction bases unmatched: 9. The CDR3 has 18 residues. Germline V lookup: CDR1 KGHSH, CDR2 LQKENI. The CDR3 is CASSPSSGQGGTNYGYTF. DNA for the CDR3: TGTGCCAGCTCACCATCCAGCGGACAGGGGGGGACTAACTATGGCTACACCTTC.

The chain couples TRBV7-9 to TRBJ2-5, with 10 bases fitting TRBD1. The germline gives CDR1 SEHNR, CDR2 FQNEAQ (reference sequence). Trimming at V came to 5 bases and at J to 3 bases, leaving 6 bases not matched to a gene. The CDR3 has 15 residues. CDR3 coding DNA: TGTGCCAGCAGCGAGACAGGGGGCGCGAAAGAGACCCAGTACTTC. Translation gives CASSETGGAKETQYF.

This clone was counted only a few times. The chain employs TRBV7-9 and TRBJ1-5; D call uncertain. The V gene lost 3 bases and the J gene lost 1 base, with 4 bases spanning the gap. The CDR3 has 13 amino acids. Germline loops: CDR1 SEHNR, CDR2 FQNEAQ (reference sequence). The chain's CDR3 is CASSLRSNQPQHF. The DNA of the CDR3 is TGTGCCAGCAGCTTGCGAAGCAATCAGCCCCAGCATTTT.

This clone was seen just once. This chain links TRBV5-1 with TRBJ2-1, with D possibly matching TRBD2 (5 bases). The germline V gene encodes CDR1 SGHRS and CDR2 YFSETQ. The CDR3 is 17 amino acids. V was trimmed by 3 bases and J by 1 base, leaving 17 bases between them. CDR3 coding DNA: TGCGCCAGCAGCTACCCGGTGGAGCCGGGGTCCTACAATGAGCAGTTCTTC. This sequence encodes CASSYPVEPGSYNEQFF.

This clone has more than one count but fewer than ten. The V and J genes are TRBV9 and TRBJ1-5, with 8 bases matching TRBD1. After removal of 3 bases from V and 2 bases from J, the junction contained 1 base not matched to a gene. The CDR3 extends over 14 amino acids. Germline V gives CDR1 SGDLS, CDR2 YYNGEE. The CDR3, as DNA: TGTGCCAGCAGCGCGGGACAGGGCAATCAGCCCCAGCATTTT. It is translated as CASSAGQGNQPQHF. The variable domain in full, with the rest retrieved from reference TRBV9 and TRBJ1-5, is DSGVTQTPKHLITATGQRVTLRCSPRSGDLSVYWYQQSLDQGLQFLIQYYNGEERAKGNILERFSAQQFPDLHSELNLSSLELGDSALYFCASSAGQGNQPQHFGDGTRLSIL.

The chain combines TRBV7-2 with TRBJ2-1, with 7 bases fitting TRBD2. The CDR3 has 15 amino acids. V lost 5 bases and J lost 8; bases outside the gene matches: 12. Germline V gene data show CDR1 as SGHTA and CDR2 as FQGNSA. Here the CDR3 reads CASSLGRRTRDEQFF. The CDR3 nucleotides are TGTGCCAGCAGCCTTGGACGGAGGACTAGGGATGAGCAGTTCTTC.

This chain connects TRBV2 to TRBJ2-1; 13 bases agree with TRBD2. Looked up from germline, CDR1 is SNHLY and CDR2 is FYNNEI. V dropped 6 bases and J dropped 4; count of bases not matched to a gene: 3. The CDR3 contains 15 residues. The DNA of the CDR3 is TGTGCCAGCAGACGGACTAGCGGGGGATACAATGAGCAGTTCTTC. It translates to CASRRTSGGYNEQFF.

This clone was seen more than once but under ten times. The germline gene is not matched at one end of the junction; a read error may be the cause. This sequence joins TRBV19 and TRBJ1-4; 8 bases align to TRBD1. CDR3 length: 15 amino acids. Germline CDR1 and CDR2: LNHDA and SQIVND (reference sequence). The CDR3 protein is CTSSRTGGANEKLFF. As DNA, the CDR3 is TGTACCAGTAGTAGAACAGGGGGTGCTAATGAAAAACTGTTTTTT. Drawing the rest from reference TRBV19 and TRBJ1-4, the complete variable domain is DGGITQSPKYLFRKEGQNVTLSCEQNLNHDAMYWYRQDPGQGLRLIYYSQIVNDFQKGDIAEGYSVSREKKESFPLTVTSAQKNPTAFYLCTSSRTGGANEKLFFGSGTQLSVL.

The chain employs TRBV29-1 and TRBJ2-5, with 7 bases lining up with TRBD2. Germline V gene sequence: CDR1 SQVTM, CDR2 ANQGSEA. This CDR3 comprises 13 residues. J was trimmed by 5 bases and V by 1 base; bases with no gene match: 4. The DNA of the CDR3 is TGCAGCGTTGAAGGGACTAGGTATGAGACCCAGTACTTC. Its translation: CSVEGTRYETQYF.

The rearrangement joins TRBV19 to TRBJ2-3; 8 bases are a match to TRBD2. V shed 5 bases and J 3 bases; nucleotides not matched to a gene: 7. Germline V CDR1 and CDR2: LNHDA, SQIVND (reference sequence). The CDR3 runs to 15 residues. The chain's CDR3 is CASSLSGGPTDTQYF. CDR3 nucleotide sequence: TGTGCCAGTAGTCTTTCGGGAGGGCCGACAGATACGCAGTATTTT.

This clone was seen once. The chain employs TRBV29-1 and TRBJ1-4; TRBD1 matches 10 bases. The CDR3 contains 13 residues. J lost 3 bases, V lost 6 bases, and 1 base had no gene match. Germline CDR1 reads SQVTM; CDR2 reads ANQGSEA. CDR3 DNA: TGCAGCGTGGGACAGGGGTCTAATGAAAAACTGTTTTTT. Its protein is CSVGQGSNEKLFF.

V gene TRBV5-1 combines with J gene TRBJ2-3; D gene unclear. The CDR3 is 11 residues long. In germline, CDR1 is SGHRS, CDR2 YFSETQ. The V end lost 5 bases, the J end lost 2 bases, and 3 bases lay between the germline ends. CDR3: CASSNTDTQYF. CDR3 in DNA: TGCGCCAGCAGTAACACAGATACGCAGTATTTT.